This is a list of T cell receptor beta chains from one sample in a study of T cells after yellow fever vaccination. TCRdb re-called the 5' RACE reads with MiXCR, one entry per CDR3 protein. The sample comprises fewer than 450,000 distinct CDR3 sequences, roughly 8.6% of which are singletons, and roughly 18% rests with the top ten. The specimen was PBMCs, collected more than 40 days after the first yellow fever vaccination. The receptors shown here come from a man younger than 30 who received the YFV17D yellow fever vaccine. CDR3s include the opening cysteine and the closing phenylalanine or tryptophan. Each record gives: clone size, J gene, D gene, V gene, CDR3 DNA, CDR3 protein. The D gene is left open where the match is weak. Rows give clone size only sometimes, using once, few, many, or a class for an expanded clone.

clone_size: few
j_call: TRBJ2-7
d_call: TRBD2
v_call: TRBV11-1
cdr3_nt: TGTGCCAGCAGCTTGAGTTCCGGGACTATCCAGGGCTACGAGCAGTACTTC
cdr3_aa: CASSLSSGTIQGYEQYF

clone_size: many
j_call: TRBJ2-3
d_call: .
v_call: TRBV7-2
cdr3_nt: TGTGCCAGCAGCTCCCGGTTTAAAGATACGCAGTATTTT
cdr3_aa: CASSSRFKDTQYF

clone_size: .
j_call: TRBJ2-3
d_call: TRBD2
v_call: TRBV30
cdr3_nt: TGTGCCTGGGGCCTTGGGGGCGGGGGGGCAGATACGCAGTATTTT
cdr3_aa: CAWGLGGGGADTQYF

clone_size: few
j_call: TRBJ2-1
d_call: TRBD1
v_call: TRBV12-3/TRBV12-4
cdr3_nt: TGTGCCAGCAGCCCGACAGGGGCTATTTTCGGGGAGCAGTTCTTC
cdr3_aa: CASSPTGAIFGEQFF

clone_size: .
j_call: TRBJ2-6
d_call: TRBD1
v_call: TRBV11-2
cdr3_nt: TGTGCCAGCAGCTTCCCCAGGGGGCGCATTCTCTCTGGGGCCAACGTCCTGACTTTC
cdr3_aa: CASSFPRGRILSGANVLTF

clone_size: .
j_call: TRBJ1-4
d_call: .
v_call: TRBV11-2
cdr3_nt: TGTGCCAGCAGCTCCCGGCCGGGCGAAAAACTGTTTTTT
cdr3_aa: CASSSRPGEKLFF

clone_size: few
j_call: TRBJ2-2
d_call: .
v_call: TRBV2
cdr3_nt: TGTGCCAGCGGCCAGGAGAACACCGGGGAGCTGTTTTTT
cdr3_aa: CASGQENTGELFF

clone_size: .
j_call: TRBJ2-3
d_call: .
v_call: TRBV7-3
cdr3_nt: TGTGCCAGCAGCTTAACGCGGGTTGTGTCAGATACGCAGTATTTT
cdr3_aa: CASSLTRVVSDTQYF

clone_size: .
j_call: TRBJ2-2
d_call: TRBD1
v_call: TRBV12-3/TRBV12-4
cdr3_nt: TGTGCCAGCAGTTCCCGACATCAGGGGGAACCCGGGGAGCTGTTTTTT
cdr3_aa: CASSSRHQGEPGELFF

clone_size: .
j_call: TRBJ2-5
d_call: TRBD2
v_call: TRBV3-1
cdr3_nt: TGTGCCAGCAGCCAAGAGTCTAGCGGGGACCAAGAGACCCAGTACTTC
cdr3_aa: CASSQESSGDQETQYF

clone_size: few
j_call: TRBJ2-1
d_call: TRBD2
v_call: TRBV20-1
cdr3_nt: TGCAGTGCTAACGCGGGGGGTTACAATGAGCAGTTCTTC
cdr3_aa: CSANAGGYNEQFF

clone_size: few
j_call: TRBJ1-6
d_call: TRBD1
v_call: TRBV7-2
cdr3_nt: TGTGCCAGCAGCTTTACACAGGGGGTTTCCTATTCACCCCTCCACTTT
cdr3_aa: CASSFTQGVSYSPLHF

clone_size: few
j_call: TRBJ1-1
d_call: .
v_call: TRBV12-3/TRBV12-4
cdr3_nt: TGTGCCAGCAGTAACCAGGGGACTGAAGCTTTCTTT
cdr3_aa: CASSNQGTEAFF

clone_size: .
j_call: TRBJ2-5
d_call: TRBD1
v_call: TRBV12-3/TRBV12-4
cdr3_nt: TGTGCCAGCAGTTTACAGGGGACAGGCGAAGAGACCCAGTACTTC
cdr3_aa: CASSLQGTGEETQYF

clone_size: .
j_call: TRBJ2-2
d_call: TRBD2
v_call: TRBV5-1
cdr3_nt: TGCGCCAGCGAAGCGGGGGAGAACACCGGGGAGCTGTTTTTT
cdr3_aa: CASEAGENTGELFF

clone_size: few
j_call: TRBJ1-2
d_call: .
v_call: TRBV30
cdr3_nt: TGTGCCTGGAGTGTGCAAAGAGACTATGGCTACACCTTC
cdr3_aa: CAWSVQRDYGYTF

clone_size: few
j_call: TRBJ2-7
d_call: .
v_call: TRBV5-1
cdr3_nt: TGCGCCAGCAGCTACCAGCCCCCATATTACGAGCAGTACTTC
cdr3_aa: CASSYQPPYYEQYF

clone_size: .
j_call: TRBJ1-2
d_call: .
v_call: TRBV7-2
cdr3_nt: TGTGCCAGCAGCTTAGTCGCGACAGCCGACTATGGCTACACCTTC
cdr3_aa: CASSLVATADYGYTF

clone_size: many
j_call: TRBJ1-2
d_call: .
v_call: TRBV5-1
cdr3_nt: TGCGCCAGCAGCTTGGTCGGCCGACCAGCTAACTATGGCTACACCTTC
cdr3_aa: CASSLVGRPANYGYTF

clone_size: .
j_call: TRBJ1-2
d_call: .
v_call: TRBV5-4
cdr3_nt: TGTGCCAGCAGCTTGGGTGAAGGGAGAGACACCTTC
cdr3_aa: CASSLGEGRDTF

clone_size: few
j_call: TRBJ2-5
d_call: .
v_call: TRBV4-2
cdr3_nt: TGTGCCAGCAGCGAACAGGAGCGGCGAGAGACCCAGTACTTC
cdr3_aa: CASSEQERRETQYF

clone_size: few
j_call: TRBJ2-3
d_call: TRBD2
v_call: TRBV14
cdr3_nt: TGTGCCAGCAGCCAAGATTTTGCTAGCGGGGCCACAGATACGCAGTATTTT
cdr3_aa: CASSQDFASGATDTQYF

clone_size: .
j_call: TRBJ2-1
d_call: TRBD1
v_call: TRBV5-5
cdr3_nt: TGTGCCAGCGGCGAACAGGGGGCCCTCGCTTACAATGAGCAGTTCTTC
cdr3_aa: CASGEQGALAYNEQFF

clone_size: .
j_call: TRBJ2-7
d_call: .
v_call: TRBV6-2/TRBV6-3
cdr3_nt: TGTGCCAGCAGACGCCCGCGGGACTTCAACTACGAGCAGTACTTC
cdr3_aa: CASRRPRDFNYEQYF

clone_size: few
j_call: TRBJ2-1
d_call: .
v_call: TRBV7-9
cdr3_nt: TGTGCCAGCAGCTTAATCGAGGAGATAACCGACAATGAGCAGTTCTTC
cdr3_aa: CASSLIEEITDNEQFF

clone_size: .
j_call: TRBJ1-1
d_call: .
v_call: TRBV4-2
cdr3_nt: TGTGCCAGCAGCCGGGACGTAGAAGCTTTCTTT
cdr3_aa: CASSRDVEAFF

clone_size: .
j_call: TRBJ2-3
d_call: TRBD2
v_call: TRBV6-5
cdr3_nt: TGTGCCAGCAGTTACAGAGCGGGGAAGGATACGCAGTATTTT
cdr3_aa: CASSYRAGKDTQYF

clone_size: few
j_call: TRBJ2-3
d_call: .
v_call: TRBV20-1
cdr3_nt: TGCAGTGCGACCGAGGGCACAGATACGCAGTATTTT
cdr3_aa: CSATEGTDTQYF

clone_size: .
j_call: TRBJ2-3
d_call: .
v_call: TRBV20-1
cdr3_nt: TGCAGTGCTCGTACAGGGGATACGCAGTATTTT
cdr3_aa: CSARTGDTQYF

clone_size: few
j_call: TRBJ2-6
d_call: TRBD1
v_call: TRBV11-2
cdr3_nt: TGTGCCAGCAGTCACGTGACAGGGGAATTCTCTGGGGCCAACGTCCTGACTTTC
cdr3_aa: CASSHVTGEFSGANVLTF

clone_size: few
j_call: TRBJ2-2
d_call: TRBD1
v_call: TRBV18
cdr3_nt: TGTGCCAGCTCACAGGACAGGGTCGCCGGGGAGCTGTTTTTT
cdr3_aa: CASSQDRVAGELFF

clone_size: few
j_call: TRBJ1-3
d_call: .
v_call: TRBV12-3/TRBV12-4
cdr3_nt: TGTGCCAGCAGCTTAAATCCGGGAAACACCATATATTTT
cdr3_aa: CASSLNPGNTIYF

clone_size: .
j_call: TRBJ2-4
d_call: TRBD1
v_call: TRBV19
cdr3_nt: TGTGCCAGTACGACAGGGGGTCACCCCAACATTCAGTACTTC
cdr3_aa: CASTTGGHPNIQYF

clone_size: .
j_call: TRBJ2-7
d_call: TRBD2
v_call: TRBV20-1
cdr3_nt: TGCAGTGCCTCGGGGGCCCACCTAACGTTAGCGGGGGGATCCCTTCAATCCTACGAGCAGTACTTC
cdr3_aa: CSASGAHLTLAGGSLQSYEQYF

clone_size: many
j_call: TRBJ2-5
d_call: .
v_call: TRBV9
cdr3_nt: TGTGCCAGCAGCGCGGGGGACCTTCAAGAGACCCAGTACTTC
cdr3_aa: CASSAGDLQETQYF

clone_size: .
j_call: TRBJ1-1
d_call: .
v_call: TRBV2
cdr3_nt: TGTGCCAGCAGCCTGTCAGGGGAGTACACTGAAGCTTTCTTT
cdr3_aa: CASSLSGEYTEAFF

clone_size: .
j_call: TRBJ2-5
d_call: TRBD1
v_call: TRBV12-3/TRBV12-4
cdr3_nt: TGTGCCAGCAGTATGACCTACAGGGGCCAGTACTTC
cdr3_aa: CASSMTYRGQYF

clone_size: .
j_call: TRBJ2-1
d_call: .
v_call: TRBV12-3/TRBV12-4
cdr3_nt: TGTGCCAGCAGTTTCCAGTTCGATGAGCAGTTCTTC
cdr3_aa: CASSFQFDEQFF

clone_size: once
j_call: TRBJ2-3
d_call: .
v_call: TRBV28
cdr3_nt: TGTGCCAGCATAGAGCGGCAGGGAACCACAGATACGCAGTATTTT
cdr3_aa: CASIERQGTTDTQYF

clone_size: few
j_call: TRBJ1-1
d_call: .
v_call: TRBV29-1
cdr3_nt: TGCAGCGTTGAAGATCTAGGGACTCGGGCTTTCTTT
cdr3_aa: CSVEDLGTRAFF

clone_size: few
j_call: TRBJ2-3
d_call: TRBD2
v_call: TRBV4-1
cdr3_nt: TGCGCCAGCAGCGGTGGGTTAGCGGGGGTTGAAGATACGCAGTATTTT
cdr3_aa: CASSGGLAGVEDTQYF

clone_size: .
j_call: TRBJ1-4
d_call: .
v_call: TRBV6-2/TRBV6-3
cdr3_nt: TGTGCCAGCAGCCTCTCCGGGACCGCCAATGAAAAACTGTTTTTT
cdr3_aa: CASSLSGTANEKLFF

clone_size: few
j_call: TRBJ2-5
d_call: TRBD1
v_call: TRBV20-1
cdr3_nt: TGCAGTGCCCCAGACAGGGGGCGAGAGACCCAGTACTTC
cdr3_aa: CSAPDRGRETQYF

clone_size: few
j_call: TRBJ2-5
d_call: .
v_call: TRBV12-3/TRBV12-4
cdr3_nt: TGTGCCAGCAGCCTCTCCGGGTCTCGGGAGACCCAGTACTTC
cdr3_aa: CASSLSGSRETQYF

clone_size: .
j_call: TRBJ2-3
d_call: .
v_call: TRBV7-8
cdr3_nt: TGTGCCAGCAGCTTATTCACAGGGTCCTTAGGGGGTACGCAGTATTTT
cdr3_aa: CASSLFTGSLGGTQYF

clone_size: .
j_call: TRBJ1-4
d_call: TRBD1
v_call: TRBV11-2
cdr3_nt: TGTGCCAGCAGCCTAAATCCGGGACAGGGAGAAAAACTGTTTTTT
cdr3_aa: CASSLNPGQGEKLFF

clone_size: .
j_call: TRBJ2-5
d_call: .
v_call: TRBV7-2
cdr3_nt: TGTGCCAGCAGCACATCCCCTGACAGCCGATTGTCCTTC
cdr3_aa: CASSTSPDSRLSF

clone_size: .
j_call: TRBJ2-1
d_call: TRBD1
v_call: TRBV18
cdr3_nt: TGTGCCAGCTCAGCACCGGGACAGGGGTCCAATGAGCAGTTCTTC
cdr3_aa: CASSAPGQGSNEQFF

clone_size: .
j_call: TRBJ1-1
d_call: .
v_call: TRBV24-1
cdr3_nt: TGTGCCACCAGGGGCATGGGGGCGAACACTGAAGCTTTCTTT
cdr3_aa: CATRGMGANTEAFF

clone_size: .
j_call: TRBJ2-2
d_call: .
v_call: TRBV4-3
cdr3_nt: TGCGCCAGCAGCCCCGTCCTCCTCTTGGGGACCGGGGAGCTGTTTTTT
cdr3_aa: CASSPVLLLGTGELFF

clone_size: few
j_call: TRBJ2-3
d_call: .
v_call: TRBV5-5
cdr3_nt: TGTGCCAGCAGCCTGGTGGTGACTGCAGATACGCAGTATTTT
cdr3_aa: CASSLVVTADTQYF

clone_size: many
j_call: TRBJ2-3
d_call: .
v_call: TRBV5-6
cdr3_nt: TGTGCCAGCAGCGACACAGGGAGAGATACGCAGTATTTT
cdr3_aa: CASSDTGRDTQYF

clone_size: many
j_call: TRBJ1-2
d_call: .
v_call: TRBV12-3/TRBV12-4
cdr3_nt: TGTGCCAGCAGTTTAGCGGATGGGGACTACACCTTC
cdr3_aa: CASSLADGDYTF

clone_size: few
j_call: TRBJ2-1
d_call: TRBD1
v_call: TRBV11-1
cdr3_nt: TGTGCCAGCAGCCCGACCCCGGACAGGGTTCGGACCGGGAGCTCCTACAATGAGCAGTTCTTC
cdr3_aa: CASSPTPDRVRTGSSYNEQFF

clone_size: few
j_call: TRBJ1-5
d_call: .
v_call: TRBV10-3
cdr3_nt: TGTGCCATCAGTCGGACAGAGAGCAATCAGCCCCAGCATTTT
cdr3_aa: CAISRTESNQPQHF